These T cell receptor beta chains were read from a single sample in a study of CD8+ T cells in alopecia areata. Libraries were prepared by immunoSEQ multiplex PCR; TCRdb keeps only in-frame clonotypes and omits some of them. The data show 170,000 or so clones, roughly 61% seen once. The sample here was CD8+ T cells sorted from blood, taken at week 24, from a patient treated with tofacitinib. The source of these receptors is a human donor with alopecia areata. CDR3s include the opening cysteine and the closing phenylalanine or tryptophan. D genes are given only for firm matches. The size field is filled for only some rows; it gives once, few, many or a size class.

j_call,clone_size,v_call,d_call,cdr3_nt,cdr3_aa
TRBJ2-7,-,TRBV29-1,-,TGCAGCGTTGAAGGTGGGGTAGCCTACGAGCAGTACTTC,CSVEGGVAYEQYF
TRBJ2-5,-,TRBV11-2,-,TGTGCCAGCAGCTTTAGAGAGACCCAGTACTTC,CASSFRETQYF
TRBJ2-6,-,TRBV9,TRBD2,TGTGCCAGCAGCGAGCCGAGAAGGACTAGCGGGGGTTCTGGGGCCAACGTCCTGACTTTC,CASSEPRRTSGGSGANVLTF
TRBJ2-7,-,TRBV15,-,TGTGCCACCAGCAGACAAGGACGGTACGAGCAGTACTTC,CATSRQGRYEQYF
TRBJ2-5,-,TRBV5-6,-,TGTGCCAGCAGCTTGTCCCCTCCTAGGGGGACCCAGTACTTC,CASSLSPPRGTQYF
TRBJ2-7,-,TRBV14,-,TGTGCCAGCAGCCCGGGGGCGACGTTCTACGAGCAGTACTTC,CASSPGATFYEQYF
TRBJ2-1,few,TRBV29-1,-,TGCAGCGTTGTGTGGGGGTGGGATGAGCAGTTCTTC,CSVVWGWDEQFF
TRBJ2-7,once,TRBV5-1,-,TGCGCCAGCAGCGGATTGACCTTCGAGCAGTACTTC,CASSGLTFEQYF
TRBJ2-7,-,TRBV5-6,-,TGTGCCAGCAGCAGGACAGTATTGGAAGAGCAGTACTTC,CASSRTVLEEQYF
TRBJ1-2,-,TRBV7-9,TRBD1,TGTGCCAGCAGACCCGGGACAGGGTCCTATGGCTACACCTTC,CASRPGTGSYGYTF
TRBJ2-7,-,TRBV5-1,TRBD1,TGCGCCAGCAGCAACCGGGACAGGGGTCCCGAGCAGTACTTC,CASSNRDRGPEQYF
TRBJ2-7,-,TRBV6-5,-,TGTGCCAGCAGTGAAGAGAGGAGAACTTACGAGCAGTACTTC,CASSEERRTYEQYF
TRBJ2-7,once,TRBV6-1,-,TGTGCCAGCAGTCGGGGACCGGACATGGCCTACGAGCAGTACTTC,CASSRGPDMAYEQYF
TRBJ2-7,-,TRBV6-5,-,TGTGCCAGCAGGCCTGGCTCTTCCTACGAGCAGTACTTC,CASRPGSSYEQYF
TRBJ1-2,few,TRBV9,TRBD1,TGTGCCAGCAGCACGGACAGGGGTAGAGACTATGGCTACACCTTC,CASSTDRGRDYGYTF
TRBJ2-1,-,TRBV7-9,TRBD2,TGTGCCAGCAGTTTCAGCGGGGGACGATACAATGAGCAGTTCTTC,CASSFSGGRYNEQFF
TRBJ1-5,-,TRBV15,-,TGTGCCACCAGCCGTGGGAATAGCAATCAGCCCCAGCATTTT,CATSRGNSNQPQHF
TRBJ2-7,-,TRBV5-1,-,TGCGCCAGCAGCTCGAGACACTATGGCTCCTACGAGCAGTACTTC,CASSSRHYGSYEQYF
TRBJ2-2,-,TRBV2,-,TGTGCCAGCAGTGAAGCGGAAACCGGGGAGCTGTTTTTT,CASSEAETGELFF
TRBJ1-1,few,TRBV14,-,TGTGCCAGCAGCCAAGGGGGCAAGGCTTTCTTT,CASSQGGKAFF
TRBJ2-3,-,TRBV13,-,TGTGCCAGCAGCATTGGGGCCGGGGGTACGCAGTATTTT,CASSIGAGGTQYF
TRBJ1-4,-,TRBV6-5,-,TGTGCCAGCAGATCCGGGACACCCTCTGAAAAACTGTTTTTT,CASRSGTPSEKLFF
TRBJ2-6,-,TRBV12-5,-,TGTGCTAGTGGTTTCCCCAACAACGGGGCTGGGGCCAACGTCCTGACTTTC,CASGFPNNGAGANVLTF
TRBJ1-4,few,TRBV29-1,-,TGCAGCGCCCTCGTCCTTAATGAAAAACTGTTTTTT,CSALVLNEKLFF
TRBJ2-7,-,TRBV19,TRBD1,TGTGCCACGACAGGGGCCTACGAGCAGTACTTC,CATTGAYEQYF
TRBJ2-7,few,TRBV5-1,TRBD1,TGCGCCAGCAGCTTGGCCTCTTCAGGTTGGGACAGAAACTACGAGCAGTACTTC,CASSLASSGWDRNYEQYF
TRBJ2-4,-,TRBV13,TRBD2,TGTGCCAGTAGACTGAGCGGGGGTGGCATTCAGTACTTC,CASRLSGGGIQYF
TRBJ2-1,-,TRBV4-2,TRBD2,TGTGCCAGCAGCCAAGATCAGCGGGGGTACTCCTACAATGAGCAGTTCTTC,CASSQDQRGYSYNEQFF
TRBJ1-2,-,TRBV11-3,TRBD1,TGTGCCAGCAGCCCACGGACAGGTGAAAACTATGGCTACACCTTC,CASSPRTGENYGYTF
TRBJ2-1,-,TRBV7-3,TRBD1,TGTGCCAGCAGCCCCGGGACAGGGGCCTACAATGAGCAGTTCTTC,CASSPGTGAYNEQFF
TRBJ1-2,few,TRBV7-9,TRBD1,TGTGCCAGCAGCAACCGACAGGGGCCGGCTGGTGGCTACACCTTC,CASSNRQGPAGGYTF
TRBJ2-7,few,TRBV10-3,-,TGTGCCATCAGCGACAGGCTCTACGAGCAGTACTTC,CAISDRLYEQYF
TRBJ2-6,few,TRBV2,-,TGTGCCAGCATCCCTGACTACTCTGGGGCCAACGTCCTGACTTTC,CASIPDYSGANVLTF
TRBJ2-5,-,TRBV14,-,TGTGCCAGCAGCCAAGATGGGGGCCTAGCTTTTCAAGGGACCCAGTACTTC,CASSQDGGLAFQGTQYF
TRBJ2-2,few,TRBV29-1,-,TGCAGCGTTGTGGGGCCAGGGGGGATCACCGGGGAGCTGTTTTTT,CSVVGPGGITGELFF
TRBJ2-7,-,TRBV5-1,-,TGCGCCAGCGGGCCTGGGACAAAGGAAACCTACGAGCAGTACTTC,CASGPGTKETYEQYF
TRBJ2-7,-,TRBV6-5,-,TGTGCCAGCAGGTCACCGGGATTCCCCTACGAGCAGTACTTC,CASRSPGFPYEQYF
TRBJ2-1,-,TRBV27,-,TGTGCCGGCCCCACAATCGGGAAAAGTGAGCAGTTCTTC,CAGPTIGKSEQFF
TRBJ2-3,few,TRBV23-1,-,TGCGCCAGCAGTCAATCGACAGCTCCCTTAAGGACCGAGTCGTCTGAAGGCACAGATACGCAGTATTTT,CASSQSTAPLRTESSEGTDTQYF
TRBJ2-2,-,TRBV25-1,-,TGTGCCAGCAGTGAGACCGGGGAGCTGTTTTTT,CASSETGELFF
TRBJ2-7,few,TRBV9,-,TGTGCCAGCAGCTTTAGGGCTGGGGGCGCCCTTATCGACGAGCAGTACTTC,CASSFRAGGALIDEQYF
TRBJ2-7,once,TRBV5-6,-,TGTGCCAGCAGCTTGTTATCGGCGACTTACGAGCAGTACTTC,CASSLLSATYEQYF
TRBJ1-2,-,TRBV5-1,-,TGCGCCAGCAGCTTTTTCTGGACAAGCCGAACCGCTAACTATGGCTACACCTTC,CASSFFWTSRTANYGYTF
TRBJ2-5,-,TRBV19,-,TGTGCCAGCCAGGCCCCTGACCGCCAAGAGACCCAGTACTTC,CASQAPDRQETQYF
TRBJ2-1,-,TRBV29-1,-,TGCAGCGTCGAGGGGCCTGGGGGTGAGCAGTTCTTC,CSVEGPGGEQFF
TRBJ2-2,-,TRBV9,-,TGTGCCAGCCTAGCGCAATCCGGGGAGCTGTTTTTT,CASLAQSGELFF
TRBJ1-2,medium-sized,TRBV7-6,-,TGTGCCAGCAGCCCATTCCCGGACGAGGAAGGCTACACCTTC,CASSPFPDEEGYTF
TRBJ2-1,-,TRBV6-5,TRBD2,TGTGCCAGCGGACTAGCGGGCGACTACAATGAGCAGTTCTTC,CASGLAGDYNEQFF
TRBJ2-2,-,TRBV7-6,TRBD2,TGTGCCAGCAGCGCGGGTCCTAGCGGGGGTACCGGGGAGCTGTTTTTT,CASSAGPSGGTGELFF
TRBJ2-2,few,TRBV7-9,-,TGTGCCAGCAGCTTATGGGGATTCGGGGAGCTGTTTTTT,CASSLWGFGELFF
TRBJ2-5,-,TRBV9,-,TGTGCCAGCAGCGTCGGCGGGGGCAGGCGGGAAGACCAGTACTTC,CASSVGGGRREDQYF
TRBJ1-2,-,TRBV5-1,-,TGCGCCAGCAGCTTGACCGGTTCCGATGGCTACACCTTC,CASSLTGSDGYTF
TRBJ1-1,-,TRBV5-1,-,TGCGCCAGCAGCCTACAAACAGGGCTCACTGAAGCTTTCTTT,CASSLQTGLTEAFF
TRBJ2-1,-,TRBV15,TRBD2,TGTGCCACCAGGAGTGGGCTAGCGGGGGAGGGTGCTTACAATGAGCAGTTCTTC,CATRSGLAGEGAYNEQFF
TRBJ2-2,-,TRBV30,-,TGTGCCTGGATCGGTGGGGAGAACACCGGGGAGCTGTTTTTT,CAWIGGENTGELFF